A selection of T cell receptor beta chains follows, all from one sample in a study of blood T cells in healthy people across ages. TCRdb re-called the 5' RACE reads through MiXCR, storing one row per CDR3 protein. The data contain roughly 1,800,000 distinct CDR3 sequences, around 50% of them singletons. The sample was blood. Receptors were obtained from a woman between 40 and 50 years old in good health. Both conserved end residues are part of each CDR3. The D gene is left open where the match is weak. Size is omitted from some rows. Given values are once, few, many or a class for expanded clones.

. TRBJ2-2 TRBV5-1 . CASSLRQANTGELFF TGCGCCAGCAGCCTGAGACAGGCCAACACCGGGGAGCTGTTTTTT
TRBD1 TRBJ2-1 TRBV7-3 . CASSPLDRGPSEQFF TGTGCCAGCAGCCCCCTGGACAGGGGGCCCAGTGAGCAGTTCTTC
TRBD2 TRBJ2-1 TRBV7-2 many CASSLSGGLYNEQFF TGTGCCAGCAGCTTAAGCGGGGGCCTCTACAATGAGCAGTTCTTC
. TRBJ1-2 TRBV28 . CASSQVEGGVDGYTF TGTGCCAGCAGTCAAGTCGAGGGGGGGGTGGATGGCTACACCTTC
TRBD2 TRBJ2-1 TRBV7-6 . CASSKTSGGSSSYNEQFF TGTGCCAGCAGCAAGACTAGCGGGGGGTCTAGCTCCTACAATGAGCAGTTCTTC
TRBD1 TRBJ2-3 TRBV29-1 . CSVVTGEETDTQYF TGCAGCGTTGTGACAGGGGAAGAGACAGATACGCAGTATTTT
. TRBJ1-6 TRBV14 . CASSQGAAYNSPLHF TGTGCCAGCAGCCAAGGGGCGGCCTATAATTCACCCCTCCACTTT
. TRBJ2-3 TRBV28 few CASSLDPGDRTDTQYF TGTGCCAGCAGTTTGGACCCCGGCGACCGCACAGATACGCAGTATTTT
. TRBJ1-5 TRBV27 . CASSLQVHSNQPQHF TGTGCCAGCAGTTTACAGGTCCATAGCAATCAGCCCCAGCATTTT
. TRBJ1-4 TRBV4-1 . CASSQPVGPFDEKLFF TGCGCCAGCAGCCAACCCGTCGGGCCTTTTGACGAAAAACTGTTTTTT
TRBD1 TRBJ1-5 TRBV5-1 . CASSDGTAGNQPQHF TGCGCCAGCAGCGACGGGACAGCGGGGAATCAGCCCCAGCATTTT
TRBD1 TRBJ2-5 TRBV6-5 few CASKPDRAGQETQYF TGTGCCAGCAAACCGGACAGGGCGGGCCAAGAGACCCAGTACTTC
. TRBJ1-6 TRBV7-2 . CASSTNLSPLHF TGTGCCAGCAGCACGAACCTTTCACCCCTCCACTTT
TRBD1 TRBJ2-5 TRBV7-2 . CASSLFAGQGGGETQYF TGTGCCAGCAGCTTATTTGCGGGACAGGGGGGCGGAGAGACCCAGTACTTC
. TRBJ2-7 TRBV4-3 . CASSQAAGADYEQYF TGCGCCAGCAGCCAAGCGGCAGGGGCCGACTACGAGCAGTACTTC
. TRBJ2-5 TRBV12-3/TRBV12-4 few CASSLRVGTVAKTQYF TGTGCCAGCAGTTTAAGGGTGGGGACCGTTGCGAAGACCCAGTACTTC
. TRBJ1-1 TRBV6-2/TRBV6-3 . CASSSPFGTEAFF TGTGCCAGCAGCTCGCCCTTCGGCACCGAAGCTTTCTTT
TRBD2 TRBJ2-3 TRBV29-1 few CSVGLLAGGRYDTQYF TGCAGCGTTGGCCTTCTAGCGGGGGGCCGATATGATACGCAGTATTTT
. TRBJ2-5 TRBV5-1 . CASSLDILGETQYF TGCGCCAGCAGCTTGGACATTTTGGGAGAGACCCAGTACTTC
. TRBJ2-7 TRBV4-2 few CASSQDAAETYEQYF TGTGCCAGCAGCCAAGATGCGGCAGAAACCTACGAGCAGTACTTC
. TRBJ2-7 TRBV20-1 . CSAQLSGLPYEQYF TGCAGTGCTCAGTTGTCGGGTCTACCCTACGAGCAGTACTTC
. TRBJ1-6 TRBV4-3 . CASSQARRTASGSPLHF TGCGCCAGCAGCCAAGCTCGCCGGACAGCCAGCGGTTCACCCCTCCACTTT
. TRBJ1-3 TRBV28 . CASSWRNTIYF TGTGCCAGCAGTTGGCGAAACACCATATATTTT
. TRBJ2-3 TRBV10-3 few CAISGFAGPDTQYF TGTGCCATCAGTGGCTTTGCAGGGCCAGATACGCAGTATTTT
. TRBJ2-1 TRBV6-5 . CASNGGPSEQFF TGTGCCAGCAATGGGGGACCCAGTGAGCAGTTCTTC
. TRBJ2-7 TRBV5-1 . CASSLTGAGYEQYF TGCGCCAGCAGCTTAACCGGGGCCGGATACGAGCAGTACTTC
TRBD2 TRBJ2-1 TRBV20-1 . CSAVRGGLAEQFF TGCAGTGCGGTGCGGGGGGGCCTGGCTGAGCAGTTCTTC
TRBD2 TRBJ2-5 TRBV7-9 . CASSPPSGGGGEQYF TGTGCCAGCAGCCCACCTAGCGGGGGGGGCGGTGAGCAGTACTTC
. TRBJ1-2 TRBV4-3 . CASSQADGGNYGYTF TGCGCCAGCAGCCAAGCGGACGGTGGGAACTATGGCTACACCTTC
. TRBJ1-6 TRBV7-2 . CASSPQGEGNNSPLHF TGTGCCAGCAGCCCTCAAGGGGAGGGAAATAATTCACCCCTCCACTTT
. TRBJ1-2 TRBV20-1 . CSARGLRYYGYTF TGCAGTGCTAGGGGACTGCGGTACTATGGCTACACCTTC